This T cell receptor beta chain is drawn from a study of cytomegalovirus exposure and HLA in healthy donors. Across the study: Previous work identified roughly 120 million unique TCR beta sequences from around 180 million T cells.

The study's findings and limits: In a later analysis, at a false discovery rate of 0.05, about 16,000 TCR beta sequences matched HLA alleles. Other equally common chains were less clonally expanded than HLA-associated TCR beta chains, a later analysis showed.

PCR amplification relied on 60 Vbeta primers (plus 13 Jbeta primers). Data came from immunoSEQ multiplex PCR; TCRdb stores just in-frame clones and leaves some out. Of around 120,000 clones listed, 75% to 90% were seen once; the top ten hold about 2.5%. Details on this clone: What it recognizes is unknown. A read error may produce the germline difference seen at one junction end.

The specimen sequenced was PBMCs. The sequence was collected from a man aged 25-45 years in good health and CMV-seronegative.

The CDR3 coding sequence is TGTGCGTTTACGACAGGGGCTTATGGCTACCCCTTC. It encodes CAFTTGAYGYPF. The chain links TRBV30 to TRBJ1-2; 8 bases are shared with TRBD1. The CDR3 covers 12 residues. Germline lookup yields CDR1 GTSNPN and CDR2 SVGIG (reference sequence). Filled out from reference TRBV30 and TRBJ1-2, the complete variable domain reads SQTIHQWPATLVQPVGSPLSLECTVEGTSNPNLYWYRQAAGRGLQLLFYSVGIGQISSEVPQNLSASRPQDRQFILSSKKLLLSDSGFYLCAFTTGAYGYPFGSGTRLTVV.